This T cell receptor (beta chain) is from a study of technical replicates of blood from a few donors. Sequencing was performed with immunoSEQ multiplex PCR; in TCRdb, only in-frame clones are kept and a portion is missing. This sample has tens of thousands of clones, with 90% to 95% found just once. The CDR3 totals 15 residues. The germline V gene has CDR1 SGHNT and CDR2 YYREEE (reference sequence). Losses at the gene ends were 4 bases for V and 4 bases for J; bases not matched to a gene: 10. The source material was T cells isolated from PBMCs. The chain carries TRBV5-4 and TRBJ1-2, with 7 positions matching TRBD1. This TCR was recovered from a human donor in good health. CDR3 sequence (DNA): TGTGCCAGCAGCCCGGGACAGAACTTAATCTATGGCTACACCTTC. It translates to CASSPGQNLIYGYTF.